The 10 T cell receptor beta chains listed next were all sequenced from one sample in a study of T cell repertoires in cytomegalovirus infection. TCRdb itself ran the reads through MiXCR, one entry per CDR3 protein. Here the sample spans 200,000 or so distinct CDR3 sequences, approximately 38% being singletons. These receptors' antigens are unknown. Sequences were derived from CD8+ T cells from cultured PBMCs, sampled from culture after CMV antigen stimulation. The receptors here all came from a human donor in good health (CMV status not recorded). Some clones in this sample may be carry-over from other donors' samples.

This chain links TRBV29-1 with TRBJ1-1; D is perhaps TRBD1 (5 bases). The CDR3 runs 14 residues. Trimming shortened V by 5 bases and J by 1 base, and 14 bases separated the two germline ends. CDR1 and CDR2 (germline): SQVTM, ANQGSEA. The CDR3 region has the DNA TGCAGCGTTACCCCCGGGGCCAGGAACACTGAAGCTTTCTTT. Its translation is CSVTPGARNTEAFF.

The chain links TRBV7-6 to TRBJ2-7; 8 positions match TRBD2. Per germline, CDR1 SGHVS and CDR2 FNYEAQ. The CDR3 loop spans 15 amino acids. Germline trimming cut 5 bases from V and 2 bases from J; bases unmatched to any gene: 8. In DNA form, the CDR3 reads TGTGCCAGCAGCCTCGACACTAGCGGCCCCTACGAGCAGTACTTC. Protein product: CASSLDTSGPYEQYF.

CDR3 sequence reads: CASSYGPGRNQPQHF. The CDR3 DNA reads TGTGCCAGCAGCTACGGCCCGGGAAGAAATCAGCCCCAGCATTTT. The chain has TRBV7-9 and TRBJ1-5; D is unresolved. The germline V gene has CDR1 SEHNR and CDR2 FQNEAQ (reference sequence). The CDR3 loop spans 15 amino acids. V was cut by 4 bases and J by 4 bases, with 14 bases left in between.

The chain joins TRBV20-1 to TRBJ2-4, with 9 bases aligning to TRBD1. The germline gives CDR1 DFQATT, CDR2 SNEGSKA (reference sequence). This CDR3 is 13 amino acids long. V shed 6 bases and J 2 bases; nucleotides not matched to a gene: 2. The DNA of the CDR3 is TGCAGTGCCGGGACAGGGACCAAAAACATTCAGTACTTC. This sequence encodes CSAGTGTKNIQYF.

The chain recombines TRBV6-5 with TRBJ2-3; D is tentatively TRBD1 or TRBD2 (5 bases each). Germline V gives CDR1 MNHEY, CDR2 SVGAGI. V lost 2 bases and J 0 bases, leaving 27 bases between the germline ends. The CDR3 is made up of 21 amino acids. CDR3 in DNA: TGTGCCAGCAGTTACCCGAAGGGTGGGGGATTCGGGGTCCGAAGCACAGATACGCAGTATTTT. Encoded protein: CASSYPKGGGFGVRSTDTQYF.

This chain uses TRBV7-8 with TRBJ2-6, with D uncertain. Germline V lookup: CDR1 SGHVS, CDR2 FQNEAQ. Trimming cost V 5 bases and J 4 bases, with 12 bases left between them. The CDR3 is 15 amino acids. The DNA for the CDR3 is TGTGCCAGCAGCCCCTCCCCGGAGGGGGCCAACGTCCTGACTTTC. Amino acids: CASSPSPEGANVLTF.

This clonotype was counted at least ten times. DNA for the CDR3: TGTGCCAGCAGCTTTACTAGCGGGAAGTACAATGAGCAGTTCTTC. This translates into CASSFTSGKYNEQFF. The chain couples TRBV7-2 to TRBJ2-1, with TRBD2 matching over 10 bases. Per the germline V gene, CDR1 is SGHTA and CDR2 is FQGNSA. The length of the CDR3 is 15 residues. The junction had 3 bases not matched to a gene; V was cut back by 3 bases and J by 4 bases.

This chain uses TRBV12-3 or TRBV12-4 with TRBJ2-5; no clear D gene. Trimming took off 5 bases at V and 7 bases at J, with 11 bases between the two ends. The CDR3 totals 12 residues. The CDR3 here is CASSPYMVTQYF. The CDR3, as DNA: TGTGCCAGCAGTCCGTATATGGTGACCCAGTACTTC.

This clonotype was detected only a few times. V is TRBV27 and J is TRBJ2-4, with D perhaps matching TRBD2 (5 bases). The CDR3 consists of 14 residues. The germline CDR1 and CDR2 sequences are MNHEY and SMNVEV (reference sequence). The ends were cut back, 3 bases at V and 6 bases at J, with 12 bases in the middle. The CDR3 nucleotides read TGTGCCAGCAGTTTTCGAGGGTTTGGAAACATTCAGTACTTC. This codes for CASSFRGFGNIQYF.

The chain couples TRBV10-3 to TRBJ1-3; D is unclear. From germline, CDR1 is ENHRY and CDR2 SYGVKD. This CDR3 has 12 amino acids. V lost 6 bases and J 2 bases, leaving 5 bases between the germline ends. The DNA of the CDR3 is TGTGCCATCAGGGGAACTGGAAACACCATATATTTT. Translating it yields CAIRGTGNTIYF.